Sequencing of this TCR beta chain was carried out in a study of control samples from healthy donors and cancer patients. The sample holds one count of this clone. The CDR3 runs 17 residues. Between the trimmed V and J ends, which lost 6 bases and 1 base, there was a span of 21 bases. Germline loops: CDR1 MGHRA, CDR2 YSYEKL. Clones were sequenced by immunoSEQ multiplex PCR, and TCRdb holds only the in-frame ones, with some missing. The table includes over 100,000 clones, over 75% detected once. The genes are TRBV4-1 and TRBJ2-5; D might be TRBD1 (6 bases). The sequence came from a man between 35 and 55 years old in good health. What was sequenced was blood. CDR3 protein: CASRTYRAWSTQETQYF. The CDR3 DNA is TGCGCCAGCAGAACCTACAGGGCTTGGTCCACCCAAGAGACCCAGTACTTC.